Listed below are T cell receptor beta chains from one sample, sequenced in a study of T cell responses to AZD1222 COVID-19 vaccine. Assay: immunoSEQ multiplex PCR; the TCRdb copy retains only in-frame clones and omits some. The data show about 160,000 clones, about 91% seen once. The specimen comprised peripheral blood, sampled on day 0 of AZD1222 vaccination. These receptors all come from an adult in good health. The CDR3 runs from the conserved cysteine through the conserved F or W. A D gene is named only where the DNA matches it firmly. Expanded clones are given a class, and other clones once, few, many or no size at all.

v_gene: TRBV15
abundance: few
d_gene: .
len: 13
j_gene: TRBJ2-1
CDR3nt: TGTGCCACCAGCCTAGGGACCCGGAATGAGCAGTTCTTC
CDR3aa: CATSLGTRNEQFF

v_gene: TRBV7-2
abundance: medium-sized
d_gene: .
len: 13
j_gene: TRBJ2-1
CDR3nt: TGTGCCAGCAGCCCACACGGGACACTTGAGCAGTTCTTC
CDR3aa: CASSPHGTLEQFF

v_gene: TRBV4-3
abundance: .
d_gene: TRBD2
len: 17
j_gene: TRBJ2-1
CDR3nt: TGCGCCAGCAGCCAGGGACTAGCGGGGGCGACATACAATGAGCAGTTCTTC
CDR3aa: CASSQGLAGATYNEQFF

v_gene: TRBV13
abundance: .
d_gene: .
len: 15
j_gene: TRBJ2-2
CDR3nt: TGTGCCAGCAGCTTAGGCGGGCGGAACACCGGGGAGCTGTTTTTT
CDR3aa: CASSLGGRNTGELFF

v_gene: TRBV6-4
abundance: .
d_gene: TRBD2
len: 15
j_gene: TRBJ2-1
CDR3nt: TGTGCCAGCAGTGACTCGATTAGCGGGGGCAATGAGCAGTTCTTC
CDR3aa: CASSDSISGGNEQFF

v_gene: TRBV28
abundance: .
d_gene: .
len: 15
j_gene: TRBJ1-4
CDR3nt: TGTGCCAGCAGTTTAAGCGGCAGAGATAATGAAAAACTGTTTTTT
CDR3aa: CASSLSGRDNEKLFF

v_gene: TRBV19
abundance: .
d_gene: .
len: 14
j_gene: TRBJ2-1
CDR3nt: TGTGCCAGTAGTCCCGGACAGTTCTACAATGAGCAGTTCTTC
CDR3aa: CASSPGQFYNEQFF

v_gene: TRBV7-9
abundance: .
d_gene: TRBD1
len: 15
j_gene: TRBJ1-1
CDR3nt: TGTGCCAGCAGCTTAGTTGGGACAGGGAATACTGAAGCTTTCTTT
CDR3aa: CASSLVGTGNTEAFF

v_gene: TRBV14
abundance: .
d_gene: .
len: 15
j_gene: TRBJ2-1
CDR3nt: TGTGCCAGCAGCCAGGGGGTTAGCTCCTACAATGAGCAGTTCTTC
CDR3aa: CASSQGVSSYNEQFF

v_gene: TRBV19
abundance: .
d_gene: TRBD2
len: 18
j_gene: TRBJ2-2
CDR3nt: TGTGCCAGTAGTATTGGCGGGGGGGCCGGGGCGAGAGGCGGGGAGCTGTTTTTT
CDR3aa: CASSIGGGAGARGGELFF

v_gene: TRBV24-1
abundance: few
d_gene: .
len: 12
j_gene: TRBJ2-2
CDR3nt: TGTGCCACCCTGGGGGAAGCCGGGGAGCTGTTTTTT
CDR3aa: CATLGEAGELFF

v_gene: TRBV6-4
abundance: .
d_gene: .
len: 15
j_gene: TRBJ1-1
CDR3nt: TGTGCCAGCAGTGACTCAGGGGAGTCAGCCTCTGAAGCTTTCTTT
CDR3aa: CASSDSGESASEAFF

v_gene: TRBV5-1
abundance: .
d_gene: TRBD1
len: 16
j_gene: TRBJ2-2
CDR3nt: TGCGCCAGCAGCTTGGAGCAGGGGGCGAGAACCGGGGAGCTGTTTTTT
CDR3aa: CASSLEQGARTGELFF

v_gene: TRBV4-1
abundance: .
d_gene: .
len: 15
j_gene: TRBJ2-7
CDR3nt: TGCGCCAGCAGCCAGACAGAATACCGCTCCTACGAGCAGTACTTC
CDR3aa: CASSQTEYRSYEQYF

v_gene: TRBV19
abundance: .
d_gene: .
len: 15
j_gene: TRBJ2-4
CDR3nt: TGTGCCAGTAGTATAGATTCATTACGAGGGAACATTCAGTACTTC
CDR3aa: CASSIDSLRGNIQYF

v_gene: TRBV28
abundance: once
d_gene: .
len: 15
j_gene: TRBJ2-7
CDR3nt: TGTGCCAGCAGTTCCCCGGGCAGGGCCACCTACGAGCAGTACTTC
CDR3aa: CASSSPGRATYEQYF

v_gene: TRBV19
abundance: few
d_gene: .
len: 15
j_gene: TRBJ2-1
CDR3nt: TGTGCCAGTAGTATGGGACTTTGGGGATACAATGAGCAGTTCTTC
CDR3aa: CASSMGLWGYNEQFF

v_gene: TRBV27
abundance: .
d_gene: TRBD2
len: 15
j_gene: TRBJ2-1
CDR3nt: TGTGCCAGCAGTTCACTAGCGGGATTTGGCAATGAGCAGTTCTTC
CDR3aa: CASSSLAGFGNEQFF

v_gene: TRBV30
abundance: .
d_gene: .
len: 10
j_gene: TRBJ2-1
CDR3nt: TGTGCCTGGAGTGTTCGGGAGCCAATCTTC
CDR3aa: CAWSVREPIF

v_gene: TRBV5-1
abundance: .
d_gene: TRBD2
len: 15
j_gene: TRBJ2-1
CDR3nt: TGCGCCAGCAGCTTGGAAGCTAGCGGGAGCACCTGGCAGTTCTTC
CDR3aa: CASSLEASGSTWQFF

v_gene: TRBV28
abundance: once
d_gene: .
len: 13
j_gene: TRBJ2-7
CDR3nt: TGTGCCAGCGCCTCCGGAGCCGGGGGCGAGCAGTACTTC
CDR3aa: CASASGAGGEQYF

v_gene: TRBV5-5
abundance: few
d_gene: .
len: 17
j_gene: TRBJ1-5
CDR3nt: TGTGCCAGCAGCTTGGCGACAGGTAAAACTCTTAATCAGCCCCAGCATTTT
CDR3aa: CASSLATGKTLNQPQHF

v_gene: TRBV10-3
abundance: .
d_gene: TRBD1
len: 15
j_gene: TRBJ1-5
CDR3nt: TGTGCCATCAGTTTACAGGGGAACGAAGATCAGCCCCAGCATTTT
CDR3aa: CAISLQGNEDQPQHF

v_gene: TRBV6-1
abundance: .
d_gene: TRBD2
len: 14
j_gene: TRBJ2-7
CDR3nt: TGTGCCAGCAGTGAAGCGGCTAGCGGGAGGGTGCAGTACTTC
CDR3aa: CASSEAASGRVQYF

v_gene: TRBV2
abundance: .
d_gene: .
len: 13
j_gene: TRBJ1-4
CDR3nt: TGTGCCAGCAGTGAAGGGACAATCGAAAAACTGTTTTTT
CDR3aa: CASSEGTIEKLFF

v_gene: TRBV15
abundance: .
d_gene: .
len: 17
j_gene: TRBJ1-3
CDR3nt: TGTGCCACCAGCAGAGATGTCCAACCGGGACCTGGAAACACCATATATTTT
CDR3aa: CATSRDVQPGPGNTIYF

v_gene: TRBV6-2/TRBV6-3
abundance: .
d_gene: .
len: 16
j_gene: TRBJ1-1
CDR3nt: TGTGCCAGCAGTACCCCCTTGAGCCCTATGAACACTGAAGCTTTCTTT
CDR3aa: CASSTPLSPMNTEAFF

v_gene: TRBV12-3/TRBV12-4
abundance: .
d_gene: .
len: 12
j_gene: TRBJ2-2
CDR3nt: TGTGCCAGCACCCCAGGCACCGGGGAGCTGTTTTTT
CDR3aa: CASTPGTGELFF

v_gene: TRBV13
abundance: few
d_gene: .
len: 13
j_gene: TRBJ2-3
CDR3nt: TGTGCCAGCGGACTACAGGTCACAGATACGCAGTATTTT
CDR3aa: CASGLQVTDTQYF

v_gene: TRBV3-1/TRBV3-2
abundance: .
d_gene: .
len: 15
j_gene: TRBJ1-3
CDR3nt: TGTGCCAGCAGCCAAGATATGCGGGGGCGAAACACCATATATTTT
CDR3aa: CASSQDMRGRNTIYF

v_gene: TRBV19
abundance: .
d_gene: TRBD1
len: 13
j_gene: TRBJ2-7
CDR3nt: TGTGCCAGTAGGGACAGGACCTTGGACGAGCAGTACTTC
CDR3aa: CASRDRTLDEQYF

v_gene: TRBV13
abundance: .
d_gene: .
len: 15
j_gene: TRBJ2-1
CDR3nt: TGTGCCAGCAGCCAGCGACTAGACTCCTACAATGAGCAGTTCTTC
CDR3aa: CASSQRLDSYNEQFF

v_gene: TRBV7-2
abundance: .
d_gene: .
len: 15
j_gene: TRBJ1-4
CDR3nt: TGTGCCAGCAGCTTAGTGGGCAGATCTAATGAAAAACTGTTTTTT
CDR3aa: CASSLVGRSNEKLFF